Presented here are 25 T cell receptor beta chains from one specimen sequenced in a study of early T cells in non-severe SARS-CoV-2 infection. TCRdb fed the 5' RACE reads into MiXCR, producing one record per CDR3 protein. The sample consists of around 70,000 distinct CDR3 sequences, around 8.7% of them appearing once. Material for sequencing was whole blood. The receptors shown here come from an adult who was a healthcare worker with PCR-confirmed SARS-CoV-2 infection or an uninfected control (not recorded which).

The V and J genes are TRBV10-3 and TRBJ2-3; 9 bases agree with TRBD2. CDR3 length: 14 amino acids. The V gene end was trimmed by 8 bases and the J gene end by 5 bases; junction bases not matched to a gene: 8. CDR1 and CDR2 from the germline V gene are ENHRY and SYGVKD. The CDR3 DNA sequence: TGTGCCATCGGTGGCGGGGGGGGCCTAGATACGCAGTATTTT. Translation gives CAIGGGGGLDTQYF.

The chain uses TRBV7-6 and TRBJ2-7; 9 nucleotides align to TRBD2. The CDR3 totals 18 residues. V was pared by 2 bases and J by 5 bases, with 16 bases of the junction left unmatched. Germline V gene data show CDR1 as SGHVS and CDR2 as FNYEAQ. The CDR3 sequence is CASSLPAGSSGSRNEQYF. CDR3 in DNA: TGTGCCAGCAGCTTACCCGCCGGGAGTAGCGGGAGCAGGAACGAGCAGTACTTC.

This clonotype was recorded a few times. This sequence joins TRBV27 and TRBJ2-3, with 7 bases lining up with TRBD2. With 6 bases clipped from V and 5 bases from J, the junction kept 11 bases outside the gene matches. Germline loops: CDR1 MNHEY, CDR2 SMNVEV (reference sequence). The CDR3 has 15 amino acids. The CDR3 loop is CASSLAAGEGDTQYF. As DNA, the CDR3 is TGTGCCAGCAGCTTAGCGGCGGGAGAAGGAGATACGCAGTATTTT.

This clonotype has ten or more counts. Here the CDR3 DNA reads TGCAGCGTCTCCAAGGGAACGTCGGGTGATCAGCCCCAGCATTTT. This codes for CSVSKGTSGDQPQHF. The V and J genes are TRBV29-1 and TRBJ1-5; D remains ambiguous. V gave up 6 bases and J gave up 5 bases, with 20 bases separating them. CDR3 size: 15 residues. In germline, CDR1 is SQVTM, CDR2 ANQGSEA.

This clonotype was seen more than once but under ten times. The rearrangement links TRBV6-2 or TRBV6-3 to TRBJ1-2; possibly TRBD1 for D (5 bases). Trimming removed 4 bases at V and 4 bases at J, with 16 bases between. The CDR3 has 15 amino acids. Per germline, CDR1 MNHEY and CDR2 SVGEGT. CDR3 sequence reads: CASSSPGLRPYGYTF. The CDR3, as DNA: TGTGCCAGCAGTTCACCGGGACTAAGGCCCTATGGCTACACCTTC.

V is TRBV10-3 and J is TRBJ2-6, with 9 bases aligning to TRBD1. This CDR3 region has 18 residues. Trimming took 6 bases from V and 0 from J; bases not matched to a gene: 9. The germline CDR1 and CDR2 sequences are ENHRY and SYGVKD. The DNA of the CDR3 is TGTGCCATCAGCACCGGGACAGGGATAATCTCTGGGGCCAACGTCCTGACTTTC. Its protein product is CAISTGTGIISGANVLTF.

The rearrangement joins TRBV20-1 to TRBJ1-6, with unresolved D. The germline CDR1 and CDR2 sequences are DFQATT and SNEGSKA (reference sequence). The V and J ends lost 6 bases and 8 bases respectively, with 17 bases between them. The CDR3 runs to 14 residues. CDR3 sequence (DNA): TGCAGTGCCCCAGACTACGTAGAGGATTCACCCCTCCACTTT. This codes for CSAPDYVEDSPLHF.

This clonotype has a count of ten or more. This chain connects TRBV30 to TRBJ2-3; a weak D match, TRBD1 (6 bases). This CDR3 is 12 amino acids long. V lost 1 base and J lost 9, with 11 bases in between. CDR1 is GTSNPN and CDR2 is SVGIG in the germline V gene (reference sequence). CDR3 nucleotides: TGTGCCTGGAGTGCCCGACAGGAGACGCAGTATTTT. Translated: CAWSARQETQYF. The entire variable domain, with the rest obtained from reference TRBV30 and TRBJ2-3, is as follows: SQTIHQWPATLVQPVGSPLSLECTVEGTSNPNLYWYRQAAGRGLQLLFYSVGIGQISSEVPQNLSASRPQDRQFILSSKKLLLSDSGFYLCAWSARQETQYFGPGTRLTVL.

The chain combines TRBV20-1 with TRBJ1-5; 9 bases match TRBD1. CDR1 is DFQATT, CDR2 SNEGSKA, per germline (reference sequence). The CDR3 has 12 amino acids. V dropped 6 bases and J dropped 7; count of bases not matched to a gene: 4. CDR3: CSADRGTQPQHF. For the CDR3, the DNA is TGCAGTGCCGACAGGGGGACCCAGCCCCAGCATTTT.

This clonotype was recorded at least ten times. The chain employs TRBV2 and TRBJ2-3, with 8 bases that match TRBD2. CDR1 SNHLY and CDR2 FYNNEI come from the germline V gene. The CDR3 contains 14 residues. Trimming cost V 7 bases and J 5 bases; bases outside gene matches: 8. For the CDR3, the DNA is TGTGCCAGCACGTGGCGGCTAGCGGGAGATACGCAGTATTTT. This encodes CASTWRLAGDTQYF. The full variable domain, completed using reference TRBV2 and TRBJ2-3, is EPEVTQTPSHQVTQMGQEVILRCVPISNHLYFYWYRQILGQKVEFLVSFYNNEISEKSEIFDDQFSVERPDGSNFTLKIRSTKLEDSAMYFCASTWRLAGDTQYFGPGTRLTVL.

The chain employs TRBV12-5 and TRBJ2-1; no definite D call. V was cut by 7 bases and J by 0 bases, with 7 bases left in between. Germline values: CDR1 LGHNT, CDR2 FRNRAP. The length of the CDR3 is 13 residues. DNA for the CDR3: TGTGCTAGTGCTCCGAGCTCCTACAATGAGCAGTTCTTC. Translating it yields CASAPSSYNEQFF.

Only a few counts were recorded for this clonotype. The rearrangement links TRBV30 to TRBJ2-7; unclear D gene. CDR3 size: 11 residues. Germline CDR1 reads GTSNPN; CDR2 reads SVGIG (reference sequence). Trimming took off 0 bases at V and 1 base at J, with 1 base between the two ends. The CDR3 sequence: CAWSVSYEQYF. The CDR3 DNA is TGTGCCTGGAGTGTATCCTACGAGCAGTACTTC.

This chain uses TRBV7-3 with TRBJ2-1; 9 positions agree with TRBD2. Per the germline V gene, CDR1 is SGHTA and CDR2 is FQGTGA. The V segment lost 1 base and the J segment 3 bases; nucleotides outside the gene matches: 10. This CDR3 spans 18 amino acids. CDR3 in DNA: TGTGCCAGCAGCTTAAAGATTGCGGGAGGGATACTCTACAATGAGCAGTTCTTC. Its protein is CASSLKIAGGILYNEQFF.

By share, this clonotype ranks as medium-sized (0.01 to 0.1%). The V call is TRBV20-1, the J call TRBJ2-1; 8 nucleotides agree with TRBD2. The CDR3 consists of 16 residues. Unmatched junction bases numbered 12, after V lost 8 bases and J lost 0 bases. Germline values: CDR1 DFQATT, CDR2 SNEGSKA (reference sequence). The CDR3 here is CSFAAGGGSSYNEQFF. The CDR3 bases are TGCAGTTTCGCAGCCGGGGGGGGAAGCTCCTACAATGAGCAGTTCTTC.

The CDR3 bases are TGTGCCAGCAGCCCCGGACTAGCGAGCCAAGAGACCCAGTACTTC. Encoded protein: CASSPGLASQETQYF. The rearrangement joins TRBV7-2 to TRBJ2-5, with 9 bases that match TRBD2. This CDR3 has 15 residues. The V gene's germline CDR1 is SGHTA and CDR2 FQGNSA. Germline trimming cut 5 bases from V and 1 base from J; bases unmatched to any gene: 5.

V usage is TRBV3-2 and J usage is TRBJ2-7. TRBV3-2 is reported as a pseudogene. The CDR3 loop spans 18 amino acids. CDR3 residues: CASSQKKVLAGAPTEQYF. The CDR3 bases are TGTGCCAGCAGCCAGAAGAAGGTGCTGGCAGGGGCTCCCACCGAGCAGTACTTC.

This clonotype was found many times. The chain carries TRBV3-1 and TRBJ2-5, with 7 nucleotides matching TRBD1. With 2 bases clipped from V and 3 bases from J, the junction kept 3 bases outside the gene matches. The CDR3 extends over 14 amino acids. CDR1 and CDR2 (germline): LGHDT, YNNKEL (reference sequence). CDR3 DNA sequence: TGTGCCAGCAGCCAACACACAGGGGAAGAGACCCAGTACTTC. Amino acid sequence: CASSQHTGEETQYF.

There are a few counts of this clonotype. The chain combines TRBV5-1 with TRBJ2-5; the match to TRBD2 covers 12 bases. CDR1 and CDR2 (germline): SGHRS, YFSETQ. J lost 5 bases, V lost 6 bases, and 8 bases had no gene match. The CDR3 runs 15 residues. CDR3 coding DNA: TGCGCCAGCAAGGAACTAGCGGGAGGAGGGGAGACCCAGTACTTC. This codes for CASKELAGGGETQYF.

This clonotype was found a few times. In nucleotides, the CDR3 is TGTGCCAGCAGCTTCGGGGGCTCACTCCGAAACACCATATATTTT. Protein sequence: CASSFGGSLRNTIYF. The chain has TRBV7-2 and TRBJ1-3; weak D call: TRBD1 (6 bases). The CDR3 sequence is 15 residues long. The germline V gene encodes CDR1 SGHTA and CDR2 FQGNSA. Trimming pared 3 bases from V and 5 bases from J, leaving 14 bases between.

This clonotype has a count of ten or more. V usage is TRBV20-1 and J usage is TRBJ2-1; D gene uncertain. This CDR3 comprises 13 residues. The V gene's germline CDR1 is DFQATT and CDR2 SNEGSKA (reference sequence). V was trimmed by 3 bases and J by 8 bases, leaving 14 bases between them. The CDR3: CSASFYAYDEQFF. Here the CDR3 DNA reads TGCAGTGCTAGTTTCTACGCTTACGATGAGCAGTTCTTC.

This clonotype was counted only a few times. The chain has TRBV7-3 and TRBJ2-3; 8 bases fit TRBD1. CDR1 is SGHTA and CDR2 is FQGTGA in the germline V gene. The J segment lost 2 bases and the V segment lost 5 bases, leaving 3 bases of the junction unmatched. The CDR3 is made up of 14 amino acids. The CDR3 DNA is TGTGCCAGCAGCCCGGGACAGGACACAGATACGCAGTATTTT. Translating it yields CASSPGQDTDTQYF.

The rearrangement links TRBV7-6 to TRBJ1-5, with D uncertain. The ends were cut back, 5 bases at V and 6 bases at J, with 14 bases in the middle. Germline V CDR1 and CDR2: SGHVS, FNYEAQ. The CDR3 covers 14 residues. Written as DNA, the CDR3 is TGTGCCAGCAGCCCCGGCCGTTTCGGTCAGCCCCAGCATTTT. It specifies CASSPGRFGQPQHF. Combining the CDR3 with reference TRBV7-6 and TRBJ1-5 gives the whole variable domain GAGVSQSPRYKVTKRGQDVALRCDPISGHVSLYWYRQALGQGPEFLTYFNYEAQQDKSGLPNDRFSAERPEGSISTLTIQRTEQRDSAMYRCASSPGRFGQPQHFGDGTRLSIL.

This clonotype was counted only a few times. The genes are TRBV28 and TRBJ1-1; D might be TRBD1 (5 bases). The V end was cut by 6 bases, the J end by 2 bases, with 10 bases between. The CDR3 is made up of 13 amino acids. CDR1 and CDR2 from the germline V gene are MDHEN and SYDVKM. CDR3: CASSGGSNTEAFF. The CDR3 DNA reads TGTGCCAGCAGCGGGGGATCTAACACTGAAGCTTTCTTT.

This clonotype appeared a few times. CDR3 region: CASSYLTGANTEAFF. The CDR3 nucleotides are TGTGCCAGCAGTTACTTGACAGGGGCGAACACTGAAGCTTTCTTT. The chain joins TRBV6-5 to TRBJ1-1; 8 bases map to TRBD1. The CDR3 is made up of 15 amino acids. The V and J ends lost 1 base and 1 base, in that order; junction bases with no gene match: 2. Germline V gene data show CDR1 as MNHEY and CDR2 as SVGAGI.

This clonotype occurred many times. The CDR3 loop reads CASSWTSGLNEQFF. The CDR3 DNA reads TGTGCCAGCAGCTGGACTAGCGGCCTGAATGAGCAGTTCTTC. The chain couples TRBV7-3 to TRBJ2-1; 10 bases map to TRBD2. Germline CDR1 SGHTA, CDR2 FQGTGA. CDR3 length equals 14 residues. The trim removed 4 bases at V and 7 bases at J, leaving 4 bases unmatched.